What follows are 25 T cell receptor beta chains derived from one specimen sequenced in a study of monozygotic twins with inflammatory bowel disease. TCRdb reprocessed the 5' RACE reads and stores each CDR3 protein as one record, lacking DNA. The sample has fewer than 200,000 distinct CDR3 sequences; the top ten hold approximately 2.4%. The sequenced sample consisted of blood. The receptors originated from a human donor with ulcerative colitis or Crohn's disease, or a healthy co-twin of an affected twin (not recorded which).

V is TRBV6-1 and J is TRBJ2-7; TCRdb proposes TRBD1, but this gene call is untestable without DNA. CDR3 length: 14 residues. Germline CDR1 MNHNS, CDR2 SASEGT. The CDR3 sequence is CASSRQGTAYEQYF.

The chain combines TRBV7-3 with TRBJ1-5. The CDR3 has 11 residues. Germline CDR1 reads SGHTA; CDR2 reads FQGTGA. Here the CDR3 reads CASSLRAPQHF.

The V and J genes are TRBV7-2 and TRBJ2-3; TCRdb designates TRBD1, a call that cannot be tested without DNA. The CDR3 length is 14 residues. Germline V gene data show CDR1 as SGHTA and CDR2 as FQGNSA. The CDR3 region is CASSLGREIDTQYF.

This chain links TRBV7-3 with TRBJ2-3. This CDR3 spans 13 amino acids. In germline, CDR1 is SGHTA, CDR2 FQGTGA. CDR3 sequence: CASSLNALNTQYF.

The chain uses TRBV20-1 and TRBJ1-6. CDR1 and CDR2 (germline): DFQATT, SNEGSKA (reference sequence). This CDR3 is 14 amino acids long. The chain's CDR3 is CSASGSSYNSPLHF.

CDR3 loop: CSAVEGTAIHYEQYF. The genes are TRBV20-1 and TRBJ2-7; TCRdb designates TRBD1, a call that cannot be tested without DNA. The germline gives CDR1 DFQATT, CDR2 SNEGSKA (reference sequence). There are 15 residues in the CDR3.

V gene TRBV19 combines with J gene TRBJ1-2. The CDR3 totals 12 residues. Per germline, CDR1 LNHDA and CDR2 SQIVND (reference sequence). CDR3 amino acids: CASLGYLYGYTF.

The gene calls are TRBV6-5 and TRBJ2-5; TCRdb lists TRBD2, though no DNA is available to test this call. Per the germline V gene, CDR1 is MNHEY and CDR2 is SVGAGI. This CDR3 region has 14 residues. CDR3 sequence: CASSYSLAWGAQYF.

The rearrangement uses TRBV28 and TRBJ2-1; TCRdb proposes TRBD1, but this gene call is untestable without DNA. Germline V gene sequence: CDR1 MDHEN, CDR2 SYDVKM. The CDR3 has 14 residues. The CDR3 loop is CASIGRGNYNEQFF.

The V call is TRBV7-9, the J call TRBJ2-2. CDR1 SEHNR and CDR2 FQNEAQ come from the germline V gene (reference sequence). This CDR3 comprises 12 residues. This chain's CDR3 is CASSLSSGELFF.

The genes are TRBV7-9 and TRBJ1-4; TCRdb proposes TRBD1, but this gene call is untestable without DNA. Germline-derived CDR1 and CDR2 are SEHNR and FQNEAQ (reference sequence). The CDR3 runs to 13 residues. This CDR3 reads CASSPRTGEKLFF. The full variable domain, completed using reference TRBV7-9 and TRBJ1-4, is DTGVSQNPRHKITKRGQNVTFRCDPISEHNRLYWYRQTLGQGPEFLTYFQNEAQLEKSRLLSDRFSAERPKGSFSTLEIQRTEQGDSAMYLCASSPRTGEKLFFGSGTQLSVL.

The chain uses TRBV28 and TRBJ2-2. The germline V gene has CDR1 MDHEN and CDR2 SYDVKM. This CDR3 spans 14 amino acids. The CDR3 region is CASSFTMNTGELFF.

V is TRBV6-5 and J is TRBJ1-1; the D call of TRBD1 rests on TCRdb alone, since no DNA is present to check it. The CDR3 sequence is 15 residues long. The germline CDR1 and CDR2 sequences are MNHEY and SVGAGI. CDR3 protein: CASSFTAPPNTEAFF.

The chain is built from TRBV30 and TRBJ2-7. This CDR3 region has 11 residues. CDR1 and CDR2 from the germline V gene are GTSNPN and SVGIG (reference sequence). CDR3 amino acids: CAWSLLGEQYF.

The chain is built from TRBV7-2 and TRBJ1-4. Looked up from germline, CDR1 is SGHTA and CDR2 is FQGNSA. CDR3 length: 14 amino acids. CDR3 sequence: CASSLGVSNEKLFF.

The chain joins TRBV7-2 to TRBJ2-5; TCRdb's assignment of TRBD1 cannot be checked, as there is no DNA. This CDR3 is 14 amino acids long. Germline loops: CDR1 SGHTA, CDR2 FQGNSA. CDR3 region: CASSLAPGTETQYF.

The J gene is TRBJ1-3, the V gene TRBV28; checking the TCRdb D call of TRBD1 is not possible without DNA. The CDR3 runs 15 residues. Germline loops: CDR1 MDHEN, CDR2 SYDVKM. The CDR3 spells CASIRTGGSGNTIYF.

The V gene is TRBV5-1, the J gene TRBJ1-1. There are 15 residues in the CDR3. In germline, CDR1 is SGHRS, CDR2 YFSETQ. The CDR3 is CASSLGLAGNTEAFF. The whole variable domain, remainder taken from reference TRBV5-1 and TRBJ1-1, is KAGVTQTPRYLIKTRGQQVTLSCSPISGHRSVSWYQQTPGQGLQFLFEYFSETQRNKGNFPGRFSGRQFSNSRSEMNVSTLELGDSALYLCASSLGLAGNTEAFFGQGTRLTVV.

The rearrangement uses TRBV25-1 and TRBJ1-1. The germline V gene has CDR1 MGHDK and CDR2 SYGVNS. The CDR3 sequence is 14 residues long. CDR3 in amino acids: CASRDRGTGTEAFF.

The V call is TRBV12-3 or TRBV12-4, the J call TRBJ1-1; TCRdb selects TRBD1, and the lack of DNA leaves this call unchecked. The CDR3 runs 15 residues. CDR3 loop: CASSYRQGMNTEAFF.

The gene calls are TRBV5-1 and TRBJ1-2; TCRdb's D gene call, TRBD1, goes unchecked for lack of DNA. The CDR3 contains 16 residues. CDR1 is SGHRS and CDR2 is YFSETQ in the germline V gene. Here the CDR3 reads CASSYPGQGAQYGYTF.

CDR3: CASSLGARGATTDTQYF. The chain recombines TRBV7-2 with TRBJ2-3; TCRdb gives TRBD1 as the D gene, but with no DNA this cannot be confirmed. The CDR3 is 17 amino acids. Germline V gene data show CDR1 as SGHTA and CDR2 as FQGNSA. Together with reference TRBV7-2 and TRBJ2-3, the CDR3 gives the full variable domain: GAGVSQSPSNKVTEKGKDVELRCDPISGHTALYWYRQSLGQGLEFLIYFQGNSAPDKSGLPSDRFSAERTGGSVSTLTIQRTQQEDSAVYLCASSLGARGATTDTQYFGPGTRLTVL.

V and J are TRBV20-1 and TRBJ2-5; the TRBD2 assignment by TCRdb is unverifiable without DNA. The CDR3 is 17 residues long. Germline V gene data show CDR1 as DFQATT and CDR2 as SNEGSKA (reference sequence). CDR3 in amino acids: CSAGTAGLAASEETQYF.

The rearrangement uses TRBV5-1 and TRBJ1-1. The germline CDR1 and CDR2 sequences are SGHRS and YFSETQ. This CDR3 is built from 13 residues. The CDR3 sequence: CASRPGINTEAFF.

The V call is TRBV7-6, the J call TRBJ1-1; as DNA is missing, the TRBD1 call by TCRdb cannot be tested. CDR1 is SGHVS and CDR2 is FNYEAQ in the germline V gene. The CDR3 is 17 amino acids. CDR3 residues: CASSLLARTEVNTEAFF.